A single sample is the source of the 10 T cell receptor beta chains below, sequenced in a study of cytomegalovirus exposure and HLA in healthy donors (dated by TCRdb to the late 2010s). The library was made by the immunoSEQ multiplex PCR assay. The multiplex PCR relied on a mix of 60 forward primers for TCR Vbeta segments and 13 reverse primers for TCR Jbeta segments. TCRdb provides this immuneACCESS table in a form limited to in-frame rearrangements. Some clones are lacking; in checked studies, under half of them reflect an unresolved V gene, and why the rest are absent is not known. The sample profile shows 95,000 to 150,000 clones; just over 15% of them were found once. In total, the top ten clones hold 1.5% to 2% of the sample. The sequenced sample was PBMCs. The source of these receptors is a woman aged 18-29 years in good health and CMV-seronegative.

This chain uses TRBV7-2 with TRBJ2-3; possible D gene TRBD2, 6 bases. The V and J ends lost 2 bases and 1 base respectively, with 10 bases between them. Germline loops: CDR1 SGHTA, CDR2 FQGNSA. The CDR3 length is 15 residues. CDR3 nucleotides: TGTGCCAGCAGCTTAATCGGGGGACGCACAGATACGCAGTATTTT. Its protein is CASSLIGGRTDTQYF.

This chain uses TRBV6-1 with TRBJ2-5, with a possible D match to TRBD1 (5 bases). The J call could be wrong; TRBJ2-7 is a better fit for the DNA end. This CDR3 is 17 amino acids long. Germline CDR1 MNHNS, CDR2 SASEGT. The CDR3 is CASSEEMDTLALYEQYF. CDR3 nucleotides: TGTGCCAGCAGTGAAGAAATGGACACACTGGCCCTCTACGAGCAGTACTTC.

The table lists this clone with a few counts. The chain joins TRBV7-9 to TRBJ1-5; no definite D call. With 2 bases removed from V and 0 bases from J, the gap between germline ends came to 14 bases. There are 17 residues in the CDR3. Germline V gene sequence: CDR1 SEHNR, CDR2 FQNEAQ (reference sequence). The chain's CDR3 is CASSLSGGPDSNQPQHF. In nucleotides, the CDR3 is TGTGCCAGCAGCTTATCCGGCGGGCCCGATAGCAATCAGCCCCAGCATTTT.

The CDR3 nucleotides are TGTGCCAGCACCGTCAGCGGGGCCTCTTGGGAGCAGTACTTC. It is translated as CASTVSGASWEQYF. The chain couples TRBV7-8 to TRBJ2-7; 7 bases are a match to TRBD2. V gave up 7 bases and J gave up 7 bases; unmatched junction bases: 13. The CDR3 contains 14 residues. Germline assignment: CDR1 SGHVS and CDR2 FQNEAQ.

The rearrangement uses TRBV10-3 and TRBJ2-1; D remains unclear. This CDR3 comprises 15 residues. V gave up 0 bases and J gave up 3 bases, with 9 bases separating them. The germline V gene has CDR1 ENHRY and CDR2 SYGVKD. The CDR3 spells CAISESWQDYNEQFF. The CDR3 DNA sequence: TGTGCCATCAGTGAGTCTTGGCAAGACTACAATGAGCAGTTCTTC.

The rearrangement joins TRBV7-3 to TRBJ2-1, with D possibly TRBD2 on 6 matching bases. V lost 5 bases and J lost 2, with 19 bases in between. Germline assignment: CDR1 SGHTA and CDR2 FQGTGA. CDR3 length equals 17 residues. The DNA of the CDR3 is TGTGCCAGCAGCCCCATGACCGGGACTTTGCCCTACAATGAGCAGTTCTTC. Its protein product is CASSPMTGTLPYNEQFF.

V usage is TRBV28 and J usage is TRBJ1-5, with D possibly being TRBD1 (5 bases). The germline V and J ends were trimmed by 0 bases and 6 bases, with 15 bases remaining between them. Germline loops: CDR1 MDHEN, CDR2 SYDVKM. This CDR3 region has 16 residues. The DNA for the CDR3 is TGTGCCAGCAGTTTATGTATTGGGGCGGCGTGTCAGCCCCAGCATTTT. Protein product: CASSLCIGAACQPQHF. Supplemented by reference TRBV28 and TRBJ1-5, the full variable domain reads DVKVTQSSRYLVKRTGEKVFLECVQDMDHENMFWYRQDPGLGLRLIYFSYDVKMKEKGDIPEGYSVSREKKERFSLILESASTNQTSMYLCASSLCIGAACQPQHFGDGTRLSIL.

This clone was picked up a small number of times. A read error may account for a junction end that differs from germline. This sequence joins TRBV9 and TRBJ2-7; no reliable D call. This CDR3 region has 14 residues. Germline V lookup: CDR1 SGDLS, CDR2 YYNGEE. The CDR3 DNA is TGTGCCCGCAGCGTCTCATCGAGTATATACGAGCAGTACTTC. It is translated as CARSVSSSIYEQYF.

The CDR3 DNA reads TGTGCCACCGACAGAGGGCTAGCGGGGAATAATGAGCAGTTCTTC. Translation: CATDRGLAGNNEQFF. The chain joins TRBV6-1 to TRBJ2-1; 9 bases line up with TRBD2. This CDR3 region has 15 residues. CDR1 and CDR2 (germline): MNHNS, SASEGT. V shed 10 bases and J 7 bases; nucleotides not matched to a gene: 14.

The rearrangement joins TRBV19 to TRBJ2-3, with D maybe TRBD1 (5 bases). Per germline, CDR1 LNHDA and CDR2 SQIVND (reference sequence). Trimming shortened V by 4 bases and J by 0 bases, and 8 bases separated the two germline ends. The CDR3 runs 14 residues. The CDR3 DNA follows: TGTGCCAGTAGTAGACAGCCTAGCACAGATACGCAGTATTTT. The encoded protein is CASSRQPSTDTQYF.